These 23 T cell receptor beta chains were all obtained from the same sample, sequenced in a study of T cells in women clearing cervical HPV infection. Some clones are missing from TCRdb's copy, which holds only in-frame ones; the method was immunoSEQ multiplex PCR. This repertoire comprises some 20,000 clones; its ten largest clones make up approximately 5.6%. Sequenced: blood buffy coat. The receptors stem from a woman between 18 and 70 years old with a cervical HPV16 infection that either progressed to CIN3+ or cleared (not recorded which).

In the case of this clone: The read ends 3 residues shy of where the CDR3 ends; the end is completed using the germline J gene. The V call is TRBV7-2, the J call TRBJ2-2; 7 bases match TRBD2. Germline values: CDR1 SGHTA, CDR2 FQGNSA. The CDR3 covers 15 residues. CDR3 sequence: CASSKGGRAGEKLFF. The DNA read from the CDR3 is TGTGCCAGCAGCAAGGGCGGACGGGCGGGGGAAAAG.

Comments on this clone: Read sequence stops 3 residues before the CDR3 end, and the germline J gene provides the missing end. This rearrangement joins TRBV19 to TRBJ1-6, with 8 bases matching TRBD1. CDR3 size: 15 residues. Trimming cost V 5 bases and J 6 bases; bases outside gene matches: 6. Germline CDR1 and CDR2: LNHDA and SQIVND (reference sequence). Incomplete CDR3 DNA: TGTGCCAGTAGTCGCCGGACAGGGAGTAATTCACCC. Protein: CASSRRTGSNSP. The full-length CDR3 reads as CASSRRTGSNSPLHF.

As regards this clone: The read ends 3 residues shy of where the CDR3 ends; the end is completed using the germline J gene. The chain recombines TRBV30 with TRBJ2-3, with 7 bases that match TRBD2. The CDR3 has 18 residues. With 0 bases clipped from V and 1 base from J, the junction kept 13 bases outside the gene matches. Germline CDR1 is GTSNPN and CDR2 is SVGIG (reference sequence). Partial CDR3 DNA: TGTGCCTGGAGTGTTTTCCGGGGGGACTTCTCCGGCACAGATACG. It codes for CAWSVFRGDFSGTDT. The complete CDR3 protein is CAWSVFRGDFSGTDTQYF.

Notes on this clone: Read data end 3 residues before the CDR3 end; the end is taken from the germline J gene. The rearrangement uses TRBV5-6 and TRBJ1-4; perhaps TRBD1 as D (6 bases). Germline V gene sequence: CDR1 SGHDT, CDR2 YYEEEE. V was clipped by 4 bases and J by 8 bases, with 18 bases between them. The CDR3 extends over 15 amino acids. The CDR3 reads CASSPRGGRGEKLFF. CDR3 DNA, as far as it was read: TGTGCCAGCAGCCCGCGGGGGGGGCGAGGAGAAAAA.

In regard to this clone: The CDR3 end lies 3 residues beyond the end of the read and is filled in from the germline J gene. The rearrangement uses TRBV5-1 and TRBJ2-5; 10 positions agree with TRBD2. The CDR3 contains 16 residues. The V segment lost 3 bases and the J segment 1 base; nucleotides outside the gene matches: 6. CDR1 and CDR2 from the germline V gene are SGHRS and YFSETQ. CDR3 protein: CASSWNIAGGQETQYF. The part of the CDR3 DNA that was read is TGCGCCAGCAGCTGGAACATAGCGGGGGGCCAAGAGACC.

A note on this clone: The read gets to within 3 residues of the CDR3 end, and the germline J gene fills in the rest. The gene calls are TRBV5-1 and TRBJ2-2; 7 nucleotides match TRBD2. The germline gives CDR1 SGHRS, CDR2 YFSETQ. The CDR3 is 16 amino acids. V was clipped by 0 bases and J by 2 bases; unmatched bases: 4. The DNA read from the CDR3 is TGCGCCAGCAGCTTGGAAGGCGGGGGAAACACCGGGGAG. It encodes CASSLEGGGNTGE. Given in full, the CDR3 is CASSLEGGGNTGELFF.

As concerns this clone: The read stops 3 residues short of the end of the CDR3; the missing end is completed from the germline J gene. V gene TRBV7-3 combines with J gene TRBJ1-2; D is ambiguous. Germline V gene data show CDR1 as SGHTA and CDR2 as FQGTGA. The V gene lost 5 bases and the J gene lost 2 bases, with 9 bases spanning the gap. This CDR3 comprises 13 residues. CDR3 in amino acids: CASSREGNYGYTF. CDR3 DNA (partial): TGTGCCAGCAGCCGAGAGGGCAACTATGGC. Using reference TRBV7-3 and TRBJ1-2 for the parts outside the CDR3, the full variable domain is GAGVSQTPSNKVTEKGKYVELRCDPISGHTALYWYRQSLGQGPEFLIYFQGTGAADDSGLPNDRFFAVRPEGSVSTLKIQRTERGDSAVYLCASSREGNYGYTFGSGTRLTVV.

About this clone: The sequence runs out 3 residues before the end of the CDR3; the remainder is reconstructed from the germline J gene. The rearrangement joins TRBV7-2 to TRBJ1-2, with unresolved D. The CDR3 contains 13 residues. The germline CDR1 and CDR2 sequences are SGHTA and FQGNSA. CDR3 residues: CASSSGLANDYTF. CDR3 DNA (partial): TGTGCCAGCAGCTCAGGACTAGCCAATGAC.

With regard to this clone: The read is 3 residues too short to cover the CDR3 end, so that end is filled in from the germline J gene. The chain couples TRBV7-8 to TRBJ1-3; a possible D gene is TRBD1 (6 bases). Germline-derived CDR1 and CDR2 are SGHVS and FQNEAQ. The CDR3 is made up of 14 amino acids. CDR3 sequence reads: CASSSGVGGNMIYF. CDR3 DNA (partial): TGTGCCAGCAGCTCAGGGGTCGGCGGAAACATG.

A note on this clone: The observed sequence ends 3 residues before the CDR3 terminus, with the missing tail filled in from the germline J gene. The chain has TRBV20-1 and TRBJ2-3; D is ambiguous. Germline V CDR1 and CDR2: DFQATT, SNEGSKA (reference sequence). The germline V and J ends were trimmed by 3 bases and 2 bases, with 12 bases remaining between them. CDR3 length: 14 amino acids. The part of the CDR3 DNA that was read is TGCAGTGCTAGTCTGCGGCTTTTCACAGATACG. Its translation is CSASLRLFTDT. The full CDR3 reads CSASLRLFTDTQYF.

As regards this clone: Read sequence stops 3 residues before the CDR3 end, and the germline J gene provides the missing end. The rearrangement uses TRBV7-3 and TRBJ2-1; 7 bases fit TRBD2. Germline assignment: CDR1 SGHTA and CDR2 FQGTGA. J lost 4 bases, V lost 5 bases, and 14 bases had no gene match. The CDR3 length is 17 residues. The CDR3 DNA, read in part, is TGTGCCAGCAGCCCGCTGACTAGCCGAACCTCATACAATGAG. Protein: CASSPLTSRTSYNE. The entire CDR3 protein is CASSPLTSRTSYNEQFF.

Note on this clone: The read ends 3 residues early relative to the CDR3; the germline J gene fills the gap. The chain has TRBV7-2 and TRBJ2-7; D remains ambiguous. Germline V gene lookup returns CDR1 SGHTA and CDR2 FQGNSA. The CDR3 is made up of 14 amino acids. Deletions cut 1 base from V and 1 base from J, with 8 bases between. CDR3 sequence: CASSLGRQSYEQYF. The DNA read from the CDR3 is TGTGCCAGCAGCTTAGGGAGACAATCCTACGAG.

As to this clone: Read coverage stops 3 residues before the CDR3 terminus; the germline J gene supplies the remainder. This specimen includes other DNA sequences encoding the same CDR3. The V call is TRBV5-4, the J call TRBJ1-4, with 7 bases matching TRBD1. This CDR3 is 14 amino acids long. CDR1 SGHNT and CDR2 YYREEE come from the germline V gene (reference sequence). Unmatched junction bases numbered 5, after V lost 4 bases and J lost 5 bases. CDR3 loop: CASSLGTANEKLFF. The part of the CDR3 DNA that was read is TGTGCCAGCAGCCTGGGGACAGCGAATGAAAAA.

As for this clone: The read comes to an end 3 residues before the CDR3 does, leaving the germline J gene to fill in the end. The sample has other DNA sequences that encode this CDR3 too. The chain combines TRBV2 with TRBJ1-2; a weak D match, TRBD1 (5 bases). Trimming stripped 6 bases from V and 2 bases from J, with 10 bases between. Germline V CDR1 and CDR2: SNHLY, FYNNEI. This CDR3 comprises 13 residues. The part of the CDR3 DNA that was read is TGTGCCAGCAGCCCTGACAGAAACTATGGC. Amino acids: CASSPDRNYG. The CDR3 in full is CASSPDRNYGYTF. The whole variable domain, filled in from reference TRBV2 and TRBJ1-2, reads EPEVTQTPSHQVTQMGQEVILRCVPISNHLYFYWYRQILGQKVEFLVSFYNNEISEKSEIFDDQFSVERPDGSNFTLKIRSTKLEDSAMYFCASSPDRNYGYTFGSGTRLTVV.

Incomplete CDR3 DNA: TGTGCCAGTAGTTCCGGGACAGGGGCAGATACC. Translated, it gives CASSSGTGADT. In full, the CDR3 is CASSSGTGADTYTF. V and J are TRBV19 and TRBJ1-2, with TRBD1 matching over 10 bases. Read data end 3 residues before the CDR3 end; the end is taken from the germline J gene. CDR3 length equals 14 residues. Germline assignment: CDR1 LNHDA and CDR2 SQIVND (reference sequence).

On this clone itself: The read terminates 3 residues before the CDR3 end, so the remaining end is supplied by the germline J gene. The chain carries TRBV18 and TRBJ1-2; D may be TRBD1 (5 bases). The CDR3 is 16 amino acids. From germline, CDR1 is KGHSH and CDR2 LQKENI. The covered CDR3 bases are TGTGCCAGCTCCCGTACTAGCGGGGCGAGCACAGATACC. Its translation is CASSRTSGASTDT. The full CDR3 protein reads CASSRTSGASTDTYTF.

The CDR3 DNA, read in part, is TGTGCCTGGAAGGGGGGGGCACTGGGTGAGACG. It is translated as CAWKGGALGET. In full, the CDR3 reads CAWKGGALGETQYF. This rearrangement joins TRBV30 to TRBJ2-3; a weak D match, TRBD2 (7 bases). The CDR3 end falls 3 residues outside the read, so it is completed with the germline J gene. CDR1 GTSNPN and CDR2 SVGIG come from the germline V gene (reference sequence). This CDR3 is 14 amino acids long.

In regard to this clone: The missing CDR3 end, 3 residues past where the read stops, is filled in from the germline J gene. The chain joins TRBV6-1 to TRBJ2-4, with a weak D call TRBD1 (6 bases). Germline CDR1 and CDR2: MNHNS and SASEGT. The CDR3 runs to 16 residues. CDR3 region: CASSVTSGQGNYGQYF. The sequenced part of the CDR3 DNA is TGTGCCAGCAGTGTAACTTCGGGGCAGGGGAACTATGGT.

On this clone: The read ends 3 residues before the CDR3 terminus; that terminus is restored from the germline J gene. The rearrangement joins TRBV20-1 to TRBJ1-4, with a weak D call TRBD1 (5 bases). This CDR3 has 12 residues. Germline assignment: CDR1 DFQATT and CDR2 SNEGSKA (reference sequence). The germline V and J ends were trimmed by 5 bases and 6 bases, with 10 bases remaining between them. CDR3 bases read: TGCAGTGCTTCCGGCAGGGATGAAAAA. Translating gives CSASGRDEK. The whole CDR3 reads CSASGRDEKLFF.

Concerning this clone itself: The read ends 3 residues shy of where the CDR3 ends; the end is completed using the germline J gene. Other DNA sequences from this sample encode an identical CDR3 as well. This chain joins TRBV5-1 and TRBJ1-2; 7 bases match TRBD1. The length of the CDR3 is 13 residues. CDR1 and CDR2 from the germline V gene are SGHRS and YFSETQ. V lost 6 bases to trimming and J lost 1 base; unmatched junction nucleotides: 3. CDR3 region: CASTRGSNYGYTF. Incomplete CDR3 DNA: TGCGCCAGCACCAGGGGGAGTAACTATGGC.

As for this clone: The observed sequence ends 3 residues before the CDR3 terminus, with the missing tail filled in from the germline J gene. The chain combines TRBV19 with TRBJ1-4; 8 nucleotides agree with TRBD1. CDR1 is LNHDA, CDR2 SQIVND, per germline (reference sequence). The CDR3 has 16 residues. The CDR3 DNA, read in part, is TGTGCCAGTAGTATAAAAGTAACAGGGGGACATTCACCA. This codes for CASSIKVTGGHSP. The full CDR3 sequence reads CASSIKVTGGHSPLFF.

A word on this clone: The read finishes 3 residues shy of the CDR3 end, and the germline J gene is used to complete it. The chain combines TRBV30 with TRBJ1-4; weak D call: TRBD1 (5 bases). The germline gives CDR1 GTSNPN, CDR2 SVGIG (reference sequence). Between the trimmed V and J ends, which lost 1 base and 8 bases, there was a span of 8 bases. The CDR3 contains 12 residues. The CDR3: CAWSERGEKLFF. The part of the CDR3 DNA that was read is TGTGCCTGGAGTGAGAGGGGCGAAAAA.

A remark on this clone: The read halts 3 residues ahead of the CDR3 end, with the missing end drawn from the germline J gene. The chain carries TRBV10-3 and TRBJ2-2, with D perhaps being TRBD1 or TRBD2 (7 bases each). Germline V lookup: CDR1 ENHRY, CDR2 SYGVKD. This CDR3 contains 15 residues. The CDR3 is CAISDQGGGEGKLFF. CDR3 DNA (partial): TGTGCCATCAGTGACCAGGGGGGCGGGGAGGGAAAG.